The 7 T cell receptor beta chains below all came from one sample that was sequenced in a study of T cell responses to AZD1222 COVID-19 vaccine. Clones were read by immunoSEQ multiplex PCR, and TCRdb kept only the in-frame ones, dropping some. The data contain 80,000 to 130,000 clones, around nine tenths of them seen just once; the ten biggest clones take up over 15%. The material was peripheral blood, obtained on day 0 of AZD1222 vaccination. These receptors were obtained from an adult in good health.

The CDR3 reads CASSQGQGAAGELFF. The CDR3 region has the DNA TGTGCCAGCAGTCAAGGACAGGGGGCTGCCGGGGAGCTGTTTTTT. The chain couples TRBV7-2 to TRBJ2-2; 11 nucleotides line up with TRBD1. This CDR3 spans 15 amino acids. The junction had 6 bases not matched to a gene; V was cut back by 6 bases and J by 6 bases. CDR1 and CDR2 from the germline V gene are SGHTA and FQGNSA.

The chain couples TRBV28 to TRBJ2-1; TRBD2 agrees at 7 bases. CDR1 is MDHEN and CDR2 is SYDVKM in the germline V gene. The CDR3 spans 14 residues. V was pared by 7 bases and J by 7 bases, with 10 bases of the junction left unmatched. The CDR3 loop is CASTLGASGNEQFF. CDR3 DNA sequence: TGTGCCAGCACCCTCGGGGCTAGCGGAAATGAGCAGTTCTTC.

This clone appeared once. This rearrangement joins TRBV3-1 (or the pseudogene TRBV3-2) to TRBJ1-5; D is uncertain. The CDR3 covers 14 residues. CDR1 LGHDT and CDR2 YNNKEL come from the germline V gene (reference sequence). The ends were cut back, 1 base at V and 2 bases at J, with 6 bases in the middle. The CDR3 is CASSQGKGNQPQHF. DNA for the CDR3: TGTGCCAGCAGCCAAGGAAAGGGCAATCAGCCCCAGCATTTT.

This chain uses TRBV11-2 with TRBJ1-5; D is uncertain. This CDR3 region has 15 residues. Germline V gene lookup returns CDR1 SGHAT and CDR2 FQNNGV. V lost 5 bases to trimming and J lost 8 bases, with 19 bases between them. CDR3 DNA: TGTGCCAGCAGCCCCTATGGCGGGGAGAGTAAGCCCCAGCATTTT. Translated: CASSPYGGESKPQHF.

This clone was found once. CDR3 amino acids: CASQSGGDTGELFF. CDR3 bases: TGTGCCAGCCAAAGCGGGGGAGACACCGGGGAGCTGTTTTTT. The chain is built from TRBV7-3 and TRBJ2-2, with TRBD2 matching over 8 bases. After removal of 8 bases from V and 3 bases from J, the junction contained 5 bases not matched to a gene. Per germline, CDR1 SGHTA and CDR2 FQGTGA. The CDR3 has 14 amino acids.

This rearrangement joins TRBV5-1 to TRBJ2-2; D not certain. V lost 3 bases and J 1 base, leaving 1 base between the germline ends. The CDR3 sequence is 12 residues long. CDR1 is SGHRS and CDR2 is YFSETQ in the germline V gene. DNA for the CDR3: TGCGCCAGCAGCTGGAACACCGGGGAGCTGTTTTTT. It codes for CASSWNTGELFF.

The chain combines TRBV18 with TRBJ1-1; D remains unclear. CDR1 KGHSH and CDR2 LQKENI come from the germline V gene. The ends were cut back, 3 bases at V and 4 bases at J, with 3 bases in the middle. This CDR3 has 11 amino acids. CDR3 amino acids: CASSPTTEAFF. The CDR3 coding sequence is TGTGCCAGCTCACCTACCACTGAAGCTTTCTTT.